Following are 25 T cell receptor beta chains from one sample sequenced in a study of STAT5B mutations in CD4+ large granular lymphocyte leukemia. Repertoires were generated with immunoSEQ multiplex PCR, while TCRdb's copy carries only in-frame clones and drops some. Among tens of thousands of clones, about 80% were seen once, and the ten largest hold 0.35%. Sample: CD4+ T cells from blood buffy coats. These TCRs come from a human donor in good health.

The chain uses TRBV6-5 and TRBJ1-1; D gene unclear. This CDR3 is 15 amino acids long. Per the germline V gene, CDR1 is MNHEY and CDR2 is SVGAGI. V shed 7 bases and J shed 6 bases, with 21 bases lying between them. CDR3 residues: CASTRKGNGYAEAFF. CDR3 bases: TGTGCCAGCACCCGAAAGGGAAACGGTTACGCTGAAGCTTTCTTT.

The table lists this clone with a count of one. The chain recombines TRBV6-1 with TRBJ1-5; TRBD1 aligns across 10 bases. V gave up 4 bases and J gave up 6 bases; unmatched junction bases: 9. The CDR3 runs 16 residues. Germline-derived CDR1 and CDR2 are MNHNS and SASEGT. Here the CDR3 DNA reads TGTGCCAGCAGTGGGCGACAGGGGGCGAGTAGTCAGCCCCAGCATTTT. It specifies CASSGRQGASSQPQHF.

The genes are TRBV19 and TRBJ2-6, with D maybe TRBD2 (6 bases). The CDR3 contains 18 residues. Germline values: CDR1 LNHDA, CDR2 SQIVND (reference sequence). V was pared by 4 bases and J by 7 bases, with 23 bases between. The CDR3 region has the DNA TGTGCCAGTAGTACTAGAAGGGGCGGGGATCAAAAAGCCAACGTCCTGACTTTC. Protein product: CASSTRRGGDQKANVLTF.

For the CDR3, the DNA is TGTGCCAGCAGCGCCAGTAGGGGGCTAGCCCGAGTCCCAGAGACCCAGTACTTC. This translates into CASSASRGLARVPETQYF. The chain is built from TRBV11-2 and TRBJ2-5; TRBD1 matches at 7 bases. The germline V gene encodes CDR1 SGHAT and CDR2 FQNNGV. The CDR3 extends over 18 amino acids. Trimming at V came to 5 bases and at J to 4 bases, leaving 19 bases not matched to a gene.

This chain connects TRBV5-1 to TRBJ2-3, with TRBD1 matching over 10 bases. This CDR3 is 14 amino acids long. J was trimmed by 5 bases and V by 7 bases; bases with no gene match: 7. Germline lookup yields CDR1 SGHRS and CDR2 YFSETQ. The CDR3 spells CASCRQGAGDTQYF. The CDR3 DNA follows: TGCGCCAGCTGTCGACAGGGGGCAGGAGATACGCAGTATTTT.

The rearrangement joins TRBV11-3 to TRBJ2-5, with 9 nucleotides matching TRBD2. This CDR3 spans 16 amino acids. After removal of 1 base from V and 0 bases from J, the junction contained 3 bases not matched to a gene. Germline values: CDR1 SGHNT, CDR2 YENEEA. CDR3 sequence reads: CASSLGASGDQETQYF. Here the CDR3 DNA reads TGTGCCAGCAGCTTAGGGGCTAGCGGGGACCAAGAGACCCAGTACTTC.

The chain combines TRBV2 with TRBJ1-5, with D perhaps matching TRBD1 (6 bases). The CDR3 covers 13 residues. Germline V lookup: CDR1 SNHLY, CDR2 FYNNEI. Trimming took 8 bases from V and 5 from J, leaving 13 bases between them. In nucleotides, the CDR3 is TGTGCCAGCGCCCGGGACATAGATCAGCCCCAGCATTTT. Translation: CASARDIDQPQHF.

CDR3: CASTRDNRGYEQYF. DNA for the CDR3: TGTGCCAGCACCCGGGATAACAGGGGCTACGAGCAGTACTTC. The chain uses TRBV6-5 and TRBJ2-7; TRBD1 matches at 7 bases. Unmatched junction bases numbered 9, after V lost 7 bases and J lost 3 bases. Germline-derived CDR1 and CDR2 are MNHEY and SVGAGI. The CDR3 is made up of 14 amino acids.

The V and J genes are TRBV28 and TRBJ2-1, with D uncertain. The CDR3 has 13 amino acids. V lost 8 bases and J 8 bases, leaving 16 bases between the germline ends. Looked up from germline, CDR1 is MDHEN and CDR2 is SYDVKM. The CDR3 bases are TGTGCCAGCCATCGGGTTGAGGTCGATGAGCAGTTCTTC. This gives the protein CASHRVEVDEQFF.

A few counts support this clone. The chain is built from TRBV6-5 and TRBJ1-2, with 7 bases fitting TRBD1. Trimming took 7 bases from V and 8 from J; bases not matched to a gene: 4. Per the germline V gene, CDR1 is MNHEY and CDR2 is SVGAGI. This CDR3 region has 11 residues. CDR3: CASKGAQGYTF. The CDR3 region has the DNA TGTGCCAGCAAGGGGGCGCAAGGCTACACCTTC.

This clone was recorded a few times. This sequence joins TRBV5-4 and TRBJ2-1; D is unclear. V lost 0 bases, J lost 8 bases, and 15 bases lay in between. The CDR3 loop spans 15 amino acids. The germline CDR1 and CDR2 sequences are SGHNT and YYREEE (reference sequence). This CDR3 is CASSLVATSGDEQFF. CDR3 DNA sequence: TGTGCCAGCAGCTTGGTTGCTACATCGGGCGATGAGCAGTTCTTC.

The J gene is TRBJ1-4, the V gene TRBV19, with a tentative D call TRBD1 (5 bases). Deletions cut 6 bases from V and 7 bases from J, with 15 bases between. The length of the CDR3 is 14 residues. The V gene's germline CDR1 is LNHDA and CDR2 SQIVND (reference sequence). The CDR3 protein is CASRDQGGPEKLFF. Written as DNA, the CDR3 is TGTGCCAGTAGGGATCAGGGAGGCCCTGAAAAACTGTTTTTT.

This chain joins TRBV5-6 and TRBJ2-3; 11 bases map to TRBD2. Trimming cost V 1 base and J 3 bases; bases outside gene matches: 1. Germline V gene data show CDR1 as SGHDT and CDR2 as YYEEEE. This CDR3 spans 15 amino acids. CDR3: CASSLTSGGTDTQYF. The CDR3 DNA follows: TGTGCCAGCAGCTTGACTAGCGGGGGAACAGATACGCAGTATTTT.

The chain uses TRBV7-9 and TRBJ1-2; 7 positions match TRBD1. The V gene's germline CDR1 is SEHNR and CDR2 FQNEAQ (reference sequence). V trimming: 6 bases; J trimming: 5 bases; junction bases outside the gene matches: 9. The CDR3 spans 14 residues. CDR3 in DNA: TGTGCCAGCAGAGGGCAGGGGGATGGATATGGCTACACCTTC. It encodes CASRGQGDGYGYTF.

As for this clone: The DNA is left out, because the CDR3 cannot be placed on it with certainty; the CDR3 is given as TCRdb lists it. V gene TRBV6-1 combines with J gene TRBJ1-2; the D segment call TRBD1 is taken from the table without a DNA check. With termini counted, the CDR3 has 15 amino acids. CDR1 MNHNS and CDR2 SASEGT come from the germline V gene. This chain's CDR3 is CASSTSTGGLYGYTF.

This clone occurred a few times. The V gene is TRBV5-6, the J gene TRBJ1-6, with 7 positions matching TRBD1. CDR1 is SGHDT, CDR2 YYEEEE, per germline. CDR3 size: 14 residues. The V segment lost 4 bases and the J segment 8 bases; nucleotides outside the gene matches: 6. CDR3 loop: CASSPGTADSPLHF. The CDR3 DNA sequence: TGTGCCAGCAGCCCCGGGACAGCAGATTCACCCCTCCACTTT. Together with reference TRBV5-6 and TRBJ1-6, the CDR3 gives the full variable domain: DAGVTQSPTHLIKTRGQQVTLRCSPKSGHDTVSWYQQALGQGPQFIFQYYEEEERQRGNFPDRFSGHQFPNYSSELNVNALLLGDSALYLCASSPGTADSPLHFGNGTRLTVT.

The V and J genes are TRBV7-9 and TRBJ2-5; 9 bases align to TRBD1. The V gene's germline CDR1 is SEHNR and CDR2 FQNEAQ (reference sequence). The length of the CDR3 is 14 residues. The V gene end was trimmed by 5 bases and the J gene end by 1 base; junction bases not matched to a gene: 2. In DNA form, the CDR3 reads TGTGCCAGCAGCCGGACAGGGGTCCAAGAGACCCAGTACTTC. Encoded protein: CASSRTGVQETQYF. Based on the CDR3 plus reference TRBV7-9 and TRBJ2-5, the full variable domain is DTGVSQNPRHKITKRGQNVTFRCDPISEHNRLYWYRQTLGQGPEFLTYFQNEAQLEKSRLLSDRFSAERPKGSFSTLEIQRTEQGDSAMYLCASSRTGVQETQYFGPGTRLLVL.

V is TRBV5-1 and J is TRBJ1-1, with D possibly matching TRBD1 (5 bases). CDR1 is SGHRS and CDR2 is YFSETQ in the germline V gene. Between the trimmed V and J ends, which lost 0 bases and 11 bases, there was a span of 14 bases. This CDR3 has 13 amino acids. The CDR3 DNA sequence: TGCGCCAGCAGCTTGGCCGGGGGATTAGATGCTTTCTTT. Amino acid sequence: CASSLAGGLDAFF.

This clone has only one observation. The CDR3 coding sequence is TGTGCCAGCCTTATAAGTTCGTTAATGCAGTACTTC. The encoded protein is CASLISSLMQYF. This chain uses TRBV11-2 with TRBJ2-7, with D uncertain. This CDR3 region has 12 residues. Germline values: CDR1 SGHAT, CDR2 FQNNGV. V was shortened by 8 bases and J by 9 bases, with 17 bases between the two germline ends.

The rearrangement joins TRBV6-1 to TRBJ1-5; perhaps TRBD1 as D (5 bases). This CDR3 region has 14 residues. V was clipped by 7 bases and J by 2 bases, with 12 bases between them. The germline CDR1 and CDR2 sequences are MNHNS and SASEGT. CDR3 in amino acids: CASNQGGGNQPQHF. CDR3 DNA: TGTGCCAGCAATCAGGGTGGAGGCAATCAGCCCCAGCATTTT.

This sequence joins TRBV2 and TRBJ2-3, with D hard to call. The length of the CDR3 is 13 residues. Trimming removed 3 bases at V and 13 bases at J, with 17 bases between. The germline V gene encodes CDR1 SNHLY and CDR2 FYNNEI. In DNA form, the CDR3 reads TGTGCCAGCAGTGAGCGGACCGAGGCCCTGGAGTATTTT. Its translation is CASSERTEALEYF.

V is TRBV5-4 and J is TRBJ1-4; TRBD1 matches at 8 bases. CDR1 is SGHNT, CDR2 YYREEE, per germline (reference sequence). The CDR3 contains 15 residues. With 0 bases clipped from V and 6 bases from J, the junction kept 4 bases outside the gene matches. The CDR3 here is CASSLADRGYEKLFF. CDR3 coding DNA: TGTGCCAGCAGCTTGGCAGACAGGGGATATGAAAAACTGTTTTTT.

The chain uses TRBV5-4 and TRBJ2-3, with 8 nucleotides matching TRBD2. The length of the CDR3 is 14 residues. Germline loops: CDR1 SGHNT, CDR2 YYREEE (reference sequence). V shed 4 bases, J shed 6 bases, and the junction held 7 bases outside the gene matches. As DNA, the CDR3 is TGTGCCAGCAGCCCCGGGGGGGCGCGGGATACGCAGTATTTT. Translated, it gives CASSPGGARDTQYF.

A few counts support this clone. The chain couples TRBV21-1 to TRBJ1-5; TRBD1, the D gene given by the table, was not confirmed from the DNA. TRBV21-1 is a listed pseudogene. This CDR3 comprises 13 residues. The CDR3, as DNA: TGTGCCAGGAGTCAGGGGGCTTCTCAGCCCCAGCATTTT. Translation gives CARSQGASQPQHF.

The CDR3 loop is CASSNPSGASGGETQYF. CDR3 sequence (DNA): TGCGCCAGCAGCAACCCGTCTGGTGCTAGCGGGGGGGAGACCCAGTACTTC. The chain carries TRBV5-1 and TRBJ2-5, with 11 bases aligning to TRBD2. The J segment lost 5 bases and the V segment lost 4 bases, leaving 13 bases of the junction unmatched. Looked up from germline, CDR1 is SGHRS and CDR2 is YFSETQ. This CDR3 has 17 amino acids. Using reference TRBV5-1 and TRBJ2-5 for the parts outside the CDR3, the full variable domain is KAGVTQTPRYLIKTRGQQVTLSCSPISGHRSVSWYQQTPGQGLQFLFEYFSETQRNKGNFPGRFSGRQFSNSRSEMNVSTLELGDSALYLCASSNPSGASGGETQYFGPGTRLLVL.